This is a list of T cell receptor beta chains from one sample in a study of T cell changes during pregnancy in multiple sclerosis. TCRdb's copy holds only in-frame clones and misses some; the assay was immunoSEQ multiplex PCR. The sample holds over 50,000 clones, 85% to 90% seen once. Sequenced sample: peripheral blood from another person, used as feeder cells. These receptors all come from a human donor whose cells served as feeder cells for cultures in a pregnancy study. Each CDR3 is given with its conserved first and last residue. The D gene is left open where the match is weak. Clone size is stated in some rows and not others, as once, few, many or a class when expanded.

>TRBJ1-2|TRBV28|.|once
TGTGCCAGCAGTTTAGAGGACTATGGCTACACCTTC
CASSLEDYGYTF
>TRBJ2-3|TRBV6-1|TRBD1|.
TGTGCCAGCGAGGGGGCGGTGGGGACGGGTACGCAGTATTTT
CASEGAVGTGTQYF
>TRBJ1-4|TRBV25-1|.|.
TGTGCCAGCAGTGCTGAAAAACTGTTTTTT
CASSAEKLFF
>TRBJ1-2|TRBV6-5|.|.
TGTGCCAGCAGACGGGGGGTAGGGTCCTATGGCTACACCTTC
CASRRGVGSYGYTF
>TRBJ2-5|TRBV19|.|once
TGTGCCAGTAGCCCAGGGGAGACCCAGTACTTC
CASSPGETQYF
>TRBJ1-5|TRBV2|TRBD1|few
TGTGCCAGCAGCCGGACAGGGACCCGGAATCAGCCCCAGCATTTT
CASSRTGTRNQPQHF
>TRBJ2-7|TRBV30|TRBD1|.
TGTGCCTGGAGTTACGGGACAGGGGGCTACGAGCAGTACTTC
CAWSYGTGGYEQYF
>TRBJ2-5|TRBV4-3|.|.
TGCGCCAGCAGCCAAGATGTGATAGGGGAGACCCAGTACTTC
CASSQDVIGETQYF
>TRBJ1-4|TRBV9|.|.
TGTGCCAGCAGCGGAAGGTCTACTAGACTGTTTTTT
CASSGRSTRLFF
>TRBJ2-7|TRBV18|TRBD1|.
TGTGCCAGCTCACTAATTCCGGGACAGGGCCTCGAGCAGTACTTC
CASSLIPGQGLEQYF
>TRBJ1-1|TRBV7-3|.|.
TGTGCCAGCAGCCGCAATCAGGGTATTACTGAAGCTTTCTTT
CASSRNQGITEAFF
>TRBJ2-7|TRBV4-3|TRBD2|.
TGCGCCAGCAGCCAGGCACTAGCGGGGGGACTCTCCTACGAGCAGTACTTC
CASSQALAGGLSYEQYF
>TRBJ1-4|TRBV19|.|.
TGTGCCAGTAGTGGGAATTTTGCAACTAATGAAAAACTGTTTTTT
CASSGNFATNEKLFF
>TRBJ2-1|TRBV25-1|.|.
TGTGCCAGCAACCCAGGACACAGCTCCTACAATGAGCAGTTCTTC
CASNPGHSSYNEQFF
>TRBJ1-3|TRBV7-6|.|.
TGTGCCAGCAGCCCAAGTAACTCTGGAAACACCATATATTTT
CASSPSNSGNTIYF
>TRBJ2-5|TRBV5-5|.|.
TGTGCCAGCAGCACCACCGCTAGGGAGACCCAGTACTTC
CASSTTARETQYF
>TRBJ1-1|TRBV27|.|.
TGTGCCAGCACGCCGGGACGGAACACTGAAGCTTTCTTT
CASTPGRNTEAFF
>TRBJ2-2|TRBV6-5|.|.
TGTGCCAGCAGTTACTCGAGAATAACCGGGGAGCTGTTTTTT
CASSYSRITGELFF
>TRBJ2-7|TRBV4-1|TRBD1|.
TGCGCCAGCAGCCACTGGCCCCGGGACAGCATAAGATACGAGCAGTACTTC
CASSHWPRDSIRYEQYF
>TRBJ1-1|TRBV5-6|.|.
TGTGCCAGCAGCTTTATTGACTTAAAGGGCACTGAAGCTTTCTTT
CASSFIDLKGTEAFF
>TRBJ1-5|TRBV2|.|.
TGTGCCAGCTATCCCGGGACCGGGGGAAGTCAGCCCCAGCATTTT
CASYPGTGGSQPQHF
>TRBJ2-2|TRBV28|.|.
TGTGCCAGCAGTTCCCGCACTGCCACCGGGGAGCTGTTTTTT
CASSSRTATGELFF
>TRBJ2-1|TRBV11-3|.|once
TGTGCCAGCAGCCCCGGGACATCTCGGCAGTTCTTC
CASSPGTSRQFF
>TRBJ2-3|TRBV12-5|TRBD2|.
TGTGCTAGTGGTGCTAGCGGTGGGGGGAATACGCAGTATTTT
CASGASGGGNTQYF
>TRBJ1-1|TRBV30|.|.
TGTGCCTGGAGTGTTTGGCGGAACACTGAAGCTTTCTTT
CAWSVWRNTEAFF
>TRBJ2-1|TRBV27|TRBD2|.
TGTGCCAGCAGTTTCGCCCCGGGACTAGCGGGGGTCGATGAGCAGTTCTTC
CASSFAPGLAGVDEQFF
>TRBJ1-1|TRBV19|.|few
TGTGCCAGTAGTCGACAGTTCGACACTGAAGCTTTCTTT
CASSRQFDTEAFF
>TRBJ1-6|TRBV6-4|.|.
TGTGCCAGCAGTGCCCTGCAGGGACAAGGCTCACCCCTCCACTTT
CASSALQGQGSPLHF
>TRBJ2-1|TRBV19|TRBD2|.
TGTGCCAGTACCAGGACTAGCGGGCACGAAAGTGAGCAGTTCTTC
CASTRTSGHESEQFF
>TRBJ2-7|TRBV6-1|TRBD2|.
TGTGCCAGCAGTGAGACGGTACTAGCGGGAGTATACGAGCAGTACTTC
CASSETVLAGVYEQYF
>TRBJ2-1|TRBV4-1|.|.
TGCGCCAGCAGCCGGTCATACAATGAGCAGTTCTTC
CASSRSYNEQFF
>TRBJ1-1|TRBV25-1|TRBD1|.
TGTGCCAGCAGTGACCCGGGACAGGGGAACACTGAAGCTTTCTTT
CASSDPGQGNTEAFF
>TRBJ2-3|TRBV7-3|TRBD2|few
TGTGCCAGCAGCCCTAGCGGGAGGTCGGATACGCAGTATTTT
CASSPSGRSDTQYF
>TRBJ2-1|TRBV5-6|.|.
TGTGCCAGCACCCCTCGAAGAGGGAGCTCCTACAATGAGCAGTTCTTC
CASTPRRGSSYNEQFF
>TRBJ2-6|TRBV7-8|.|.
TGTGCCAGCAGCTTAGGCGGGGCTGGGGCCAACGTCCTGACTTTC
CASSLGGAGANVLTF
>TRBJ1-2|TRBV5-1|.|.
TGCGCCAGCAGCTTGGACAGGGATGGGGGTAGGCGCTATGGCTACACCTTC
CASSLDRDGGRRYGYTF
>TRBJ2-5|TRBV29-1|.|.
TGCAGCGTTGAAGATCGGAAGACCCAGTACTTC
CSVEDRKTQYF
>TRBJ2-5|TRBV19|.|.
TGTGCCAGTAGTATGGGTGGAGTAGTTCAAGAGACCCAGTACTTC
CASSMGGVVQETQYF
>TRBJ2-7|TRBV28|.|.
TGTGCCAGCAGCCTTACCTACGAGCAGTACTTC
CASSLTYEQYF
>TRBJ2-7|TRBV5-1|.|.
TGCGCCAGCAGCTTGTTGGGGGCGGGCGGTTACGAGCAGTACTTC
CASSLLGAGGYEQYF
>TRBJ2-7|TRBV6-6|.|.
TGTGCCAGCAGTAGAGGGGACGGCTACGAGCAGTACTTC
CASSRGDGYEQYF
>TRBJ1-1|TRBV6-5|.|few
TGTGCCAGCAGTTACATTGGCCCTATGAACACTGAAGCTTTCTTT
CASSYIGPMNTEAFF
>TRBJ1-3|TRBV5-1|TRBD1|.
TGCGCCAGCAGCTTGTGGGGAACAGGGGGATCGGGAAACACCATATATTTT
CASSLWGTGGSGNTIYF
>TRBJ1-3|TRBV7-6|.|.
TGTGCCAGCAGCTTAGGTGTGTCAGGAGGGAGCAACACCATATATTTT
CASSLGVSGGSNTIYF
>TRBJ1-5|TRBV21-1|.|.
TGTGCCAGCGGAGGGGATCAGCCCCAGCATTTT
CASGGDQPQHF
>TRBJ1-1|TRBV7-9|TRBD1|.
TGTGCCAGCAGCATCCGACAGGGTCCAACTGAAGCTTTCTTT
CASSIRQGPTEAFF
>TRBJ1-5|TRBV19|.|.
TGTGCCAGTAAAAAGGGAGGGCAGCCCCAGCATTTT
CASKKGGQPQHF